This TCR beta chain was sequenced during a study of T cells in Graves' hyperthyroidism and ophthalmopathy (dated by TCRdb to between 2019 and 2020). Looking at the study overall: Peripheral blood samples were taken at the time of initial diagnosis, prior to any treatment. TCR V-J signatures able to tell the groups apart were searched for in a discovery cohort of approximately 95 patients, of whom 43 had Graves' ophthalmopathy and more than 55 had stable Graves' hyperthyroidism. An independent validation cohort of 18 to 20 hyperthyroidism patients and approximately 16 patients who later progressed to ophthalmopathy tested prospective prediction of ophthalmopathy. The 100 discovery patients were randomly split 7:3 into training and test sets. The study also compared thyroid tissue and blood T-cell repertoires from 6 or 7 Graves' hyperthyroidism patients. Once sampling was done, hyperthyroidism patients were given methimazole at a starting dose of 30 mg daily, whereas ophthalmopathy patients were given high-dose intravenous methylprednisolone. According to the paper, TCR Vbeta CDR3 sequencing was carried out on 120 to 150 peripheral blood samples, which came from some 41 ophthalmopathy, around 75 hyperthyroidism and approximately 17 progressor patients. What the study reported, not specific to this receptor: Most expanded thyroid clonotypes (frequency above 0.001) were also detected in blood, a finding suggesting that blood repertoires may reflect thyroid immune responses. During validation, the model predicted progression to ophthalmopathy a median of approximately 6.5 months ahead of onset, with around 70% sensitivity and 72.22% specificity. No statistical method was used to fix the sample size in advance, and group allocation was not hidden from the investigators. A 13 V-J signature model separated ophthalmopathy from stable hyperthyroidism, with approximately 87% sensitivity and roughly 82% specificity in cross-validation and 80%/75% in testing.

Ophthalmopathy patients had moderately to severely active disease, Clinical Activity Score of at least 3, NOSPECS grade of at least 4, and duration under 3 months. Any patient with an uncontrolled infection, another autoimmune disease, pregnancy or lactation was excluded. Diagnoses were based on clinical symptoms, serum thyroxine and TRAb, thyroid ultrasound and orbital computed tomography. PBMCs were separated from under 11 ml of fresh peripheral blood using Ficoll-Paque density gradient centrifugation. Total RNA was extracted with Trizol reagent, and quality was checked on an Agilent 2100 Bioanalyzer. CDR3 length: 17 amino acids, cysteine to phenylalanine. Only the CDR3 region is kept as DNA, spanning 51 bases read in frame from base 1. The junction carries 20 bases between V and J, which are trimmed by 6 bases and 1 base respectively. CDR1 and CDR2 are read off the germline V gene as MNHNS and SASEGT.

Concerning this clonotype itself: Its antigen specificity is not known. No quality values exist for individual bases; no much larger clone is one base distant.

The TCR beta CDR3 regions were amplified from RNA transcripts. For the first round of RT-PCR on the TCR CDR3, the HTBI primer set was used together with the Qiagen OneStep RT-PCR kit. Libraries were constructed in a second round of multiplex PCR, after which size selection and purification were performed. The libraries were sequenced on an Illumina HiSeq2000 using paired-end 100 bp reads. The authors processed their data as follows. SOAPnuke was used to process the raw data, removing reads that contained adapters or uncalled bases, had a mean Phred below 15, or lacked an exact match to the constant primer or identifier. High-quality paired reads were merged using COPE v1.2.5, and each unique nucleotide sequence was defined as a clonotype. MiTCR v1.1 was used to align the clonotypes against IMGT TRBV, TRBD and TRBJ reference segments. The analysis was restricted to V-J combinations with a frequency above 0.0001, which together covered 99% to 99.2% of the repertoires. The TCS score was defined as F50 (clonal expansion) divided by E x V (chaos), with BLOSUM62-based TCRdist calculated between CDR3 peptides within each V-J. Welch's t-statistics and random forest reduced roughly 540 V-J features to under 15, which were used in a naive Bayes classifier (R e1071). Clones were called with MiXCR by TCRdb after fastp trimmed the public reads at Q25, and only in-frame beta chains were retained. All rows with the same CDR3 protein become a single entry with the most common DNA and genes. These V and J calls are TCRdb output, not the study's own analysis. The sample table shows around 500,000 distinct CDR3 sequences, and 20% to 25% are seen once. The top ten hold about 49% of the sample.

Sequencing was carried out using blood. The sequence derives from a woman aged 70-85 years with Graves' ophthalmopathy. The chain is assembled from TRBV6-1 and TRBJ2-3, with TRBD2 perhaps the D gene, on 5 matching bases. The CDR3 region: CASSPGWADYRTDTQYF. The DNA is TGTGCCAGCAGCCCCGGGTGGGCCGACTACCGCACAGATACGCAGTATTTT.